This T cell receptor (beta chain) was captured in a study of T-cell reconstitution after alpha-beta-depleted transplantation in children listed by TCRdb under 2016. At the level of the whole study: T-cell immune reconstitution after TCRalphabeta/CD19-depleted allogeneic hematopoietic cell transplantation in children was quantitatively tracked in the study by means of TCR repertoire profiling.

Receptors were amplified or captured by PCR. Sequenced on an Illumina HiSeq 2500. To normalize quantification of the TCRbeta repertoire, the TCR libraries were built with molecular barcoding that relied on unique molecular identifiers. TCRdb's own reprocessing of the public reads used fastp at Q25 and MiXCR and kept productive beta chains. Merged by CDR3 protein, the rows form single entries marked with the most common genes and DNA. Recorded for this sample are some 590,000 distinct CDR3 sequences; approximately 10% of them occurred a single time. The ten largest clones represent about 4% of the sample. This clonotype was counted a few times. Its recognized antigen is unknown. No qualities accompany the bases; no much larger clone lies one base away. The CDR3 goes from the cysteine to the phenylalanine over 13 residues. Only the CDR3 DNA stays, 39 bases, in frame from base 1. Relative to germline, V is 6 bases shorter and J is 5 bases shorter, with 17 bases between their ends. CDR1 and CDR2 are drawn from the germline V gene (reference sequence): DFQATT, SNEGSKA.

The source was PBMCs from the stem cell graft donor, collected from the stem cell graft. The chain employs TRBV20-1 and TRBJ2-7, with TRBD2 as a weak D call on 6 bases. The clonotype was recovered from a human donor who donated a stem cell graft to a child with acute myeloid leukemia. The nucleotides are TGCAGTGCCATCCTCCCTAGCGTCGACGAGCAGTACTTC. This encodes CSAILPSVDEQYF.